This TCR beta chain comes out of a study of Ad26.COV2.S vaccination and SARS-CoV-2 variants. Comments on this clone: Its antigen is unknown.

Method: immunoSEQ multiplex PCR; TCRdb's copy keeps in-frame clones and lacks some. The repertoire holds fewer than 500,000 clones, with about 93% as singletons. This sample's treatment: approximately 18 received Ad26.COV2.S at low or high dose, single or two shots; about 5 received placebo; per-sample allocation not given. Sampling took place 63 days after the first vaccine or placebo injection. Trimming took off 2 bases at V and 3 bases at J, with 3 bases between the two ends. The CDR3 length is 11 residues. The germline CDR1 and CDR2 sequences are DFQATT and SNEGSKA (reference sequence). Findings of the study overall: Compared with placebo recipients, vaccine recipients had higher spike-specific TCR breadth.

Specimen: peripheral blood, collected in a trial of Ad26.COV2.S vaccine versus placebo. The source of this sequence is a person aged 18-60 years who received the Ad26.COV2.S COVID-19 vaccine or a placebo. V and J are TRBV20-1 and TRBJ2-3; D call uncertain. The CDR3, as DNA: TGCAGTGCTAGAAAAACAGATACGCAGTATTTT. This sequence encodes CSARKTDTQYF.